Sequencing of this T cell receptor beta chain was carried out in a study of shared clonotypes between healthy human individuals. Findings and limits, study-wide: It was the few donors that limited the genetic and exposure-history diversity represented.

Comments on this clone: No antigen is known for it.

CD8 cells classed as naive were CD45RO-negative and positively selected for CCR7, excluding terminally differentiated effector memory CD45RA+ cells. Only Caucasian adults living in Nashville, Tennessee made up the donor group. Deep-level assay runs were performed. TCRdb's copy holds only in-frame clones and misses some; the assay was immunoSEQ multiplex PCR. Of about 2.1 million clones detected, just over 90% appear once; the ten largest clones hold around 1.7%. CDR3 size: 15 residues. From germline, CDR1 is SGDLS and CDR2 YYNGEE. The J segment lost 7 bases and the V segment lost 3 bases, leaving 2 bases of the junction unmatched.

The receptor's source is a man aged 18-30 years in good health. Some clones in this sample may be carry-over from other donors' samples. V is TRBV9 and J is TRBJ2-1; 15 bases map to TRBD2. Material for sequencing was naive CD8+ T cells from PBMCs. The CDR3 bases are TGTGCCAGCAGCGATGGGACTAGCGGGAGGAATGAGCAGTTCTTC. It encodes CASSDGTSGRNEQFF.